This T cell receptor beta chain is from a study of blood T cells in healthy people across ages. Researchers collected approximately 9.9 milliliters of peripheral blood from every single donor. No fewer than 7 million PBMCs went into each sample. The study, taken as a whole, reports: The diversity estimates, figures obtained from one million T cells, were considered underestimates. It was the long-lived donors that had more naive CD4+ cells and higher diversity than aged donors.

This CDR3 spans 17 amino acids. Germline V gene data show CDR1 as LGHNA and CDR2 as YSLEER. The V end was cut by 2 bases, the J end by 0 bases, with 11 bases between. A sample-barcoded 5' primer and a J-beta primer mix were used in a second PCR of roughly 7 to 12 cycles. A single record per CDR3 protein comes from TCRdb applying MiXCR to the 5' RACE reads. This table has 1,300,000 or so distinct CDR3 sequences, approximately 59% appearing once. This clonotype was seen more than once but under ten times. Its antigen is not identified. The chain uses TRBV4-3 and TRBJ2-6; TRBD1 or TRBD2 may be the D gene (5 bases each). The receptor comes from a man aged 18 to 30 in good health. The sequenced sample consisted of blood. The DNA of the CDR3 is TGCGCCAGCAGCCAAAAAGGGACCTACTCTGGGGCCAACGTCCTGACTTTC. This gives the protein CASSQKGTYSGANVLTF.